These 21 T cell receptor beta chains came from one sample sequenced in a study of T-cell memory formation after mild COVID-19. MiXCR, run by TCRdb on the 5' RACE reads, gives a single entry per CDR3 protein. The table shows over 400,000 distinct CDR3 sequences, with under 25% occurring only once. Sequencing was done on a sample of PBMCs or a T cell subset sorted from them (not recorded which). The receptors come from an adult woman who had mild COVID-19 (a few samples of this study predate the infection). Cell type and time point are not known.

The rearrangement uses TRBV7-9 and TRBJ2-1, with D possibly being TRBD2 (6 bases). Trimming cost V 5 bases and J 4 bases, with 18 bases left between them. This CDR3 region has 16 residues. Germline CDR1 and CDR2: SEHNR and FQNEAQ (reference sequence). CDR3 protein: CASSGLGRGNYNEQFF. The CDR3 region has the DNA TGTGCCAGCAGCGGACTGGGGCGGGGAAATTACAATGAGCAGTTCTTC.

This clonotype was seen at least ten times. The rearrangement uses TRBV2 and TRBJ2-1; 7 bases line up with TRBD2. The length of the CDR3 is 12 residues. Germline CDR1 SNHLY, CDR2 FYNNEI. V shed 3 bases and J 7 bases; nucleotides not matched to a gene: 0. The CDR3 spells CASSERGNEQFF. CDR3 nucleotide sequence: TGTGCCAGCAGTGAGCGGGGGAATGAGCAGTTCTTC. Combining the CDR3 with reference TRBV2 and TRBJ2-1 gives the whole variable domain EPEVTQTPSHQVTQMGQEVILRCVPISNHLYFYWYRQILGQKVEFLVSFYNNEISEKSEIFDDQFSVERPDGSNFTLKIRSTKLEDSAMYFCASSERGNEQFFGPGTRLTVL.

The J gene is TRBJ1-1, the V gene TRBV5-1; D ambiguous. The CDR3 is 15 residues long. Trimming removed 0 bases from V and 1 base from J, with 10 bases in between. CDR1 and CDR2 (germline): SGHRS, YFSETQ. As DNA, the CDR3 is TGCGCCAGCAGCTTGGCCAGGTTTACGAACACTGAAGCTTTCTTT. It specifies CASSLARFTNTEAFF.

The DNA for the CDR3 is TGTGCCAGCTCGTTCCGGGACAGTAACACTGAAGCTTTCTTT. Protein sequence: CASSFRDSNTEAFF. The chain carries TRBV18 and TRBJ1-1, with TRBD1 matching over 7 bases. Looked up from germline, CDR1 is KGHSH and CDR2 is LQKENI. The CDR3 has 14 amino acids. The J segment lost 2 bases and the V segment lost 6 bases, leaving 6 bases of the junction unmatched.

The chain joins TRBV19 to TRBJ1-5; TRBD1 matches 7 bases. The CDR3 length is 14 residues. Germline assignment: CDR1 LNHDA and CDR2 SQIVND (reference sequence). The V and J ends lost 10 bases and 5 bases, in that order; junction bases with no gene match: 11. CDR3 protein: CANPNRGPYQPQHF. CDR3 DNA sequence: TGTGCCAACCCCAACAGGGGACCGTATCAGCCCCAGCATTTT.

The chain has TRBV9 and TRBJ2-3; 9 positions agree with TRBD2. Looked up from germline, CDR1 is SGDLS and CDR2 is YYNGEE. This CDR3 spans 16 amino acids. With 5 bases clipped from V and 2 bases from J, the junction kept 9 bases outside the gene matches. Written as DNA, the CDR3 is TGTGCCAGCAGTGCGGGGGGGGACTCCTACACAGATACGCAGTATTTT. The encoded protein is CASSAGGDSYTDTQYF.

CDR3 nucleotides: TGTGCCTGGAGCAGGGGTCAAGAGACCCAGTACTTC. This gives the protein CAWSRGQETQYF. V and J are TRBV30 and TRBJ2-5, with D maybe TRBD1 (6 bases). CDR1 and CDR2 from the germline V gene are GTSNPN and SVGIG (reference sequence). The CDR3 totals 12 residues. The V gene lost 3 bases and the J gene lost 2 bases, with 7 bases spanning the gap.

There are many counts of this clonotype. V gene TRBV7-9 combines with J gene TRBJ2-7; the D is unclear. The CDR3 is 15 residues long. Trimming stripped 2 bases from V and 0 bases from J, with 11 bases between. The V gene's germline CDR1 is SEHNR and CDR2 FQNEAQ (reference sequence). The CDR3 sequence: CASSLSRVSSYEQYF. CDR3 coding DNA: TGTGCCAGCAGCTTATCCCGGGTTAGCTCCTACGAGCAGTACTTC. The whole variable domain, remainder taken from reference TRBV7-9 and TRBJ2-7, is DTGVSQNPRHKITKRGQNVTFRCDPISEHNRLYWYRQTLGQGPEFLTYFQNEAQLEKSRLLSDRFSAERPKGSFSTLEIQRTEQGDSAMYLCASSLSRVSSYEQYFGPGTRLTVT.

A few counts support this clonotype. This sequence joins TRBV20-1 and TRBJ2-5; D is tentatively TRBD1 or TRBD2 (6 bases each). V gave up 4 bases and J gave up 5 bases, with 17 bases separating them. This CDR3 has 14 residues. In germline, CDR1 is DFQATT, CDR2 SNEGSKA (reference sequence). In DNA form, the CDR3 reads TGCAGTGCTATTCGCCCGGGGGCCGGGGAGACCCAGTACTTC. It is translated as CSAIRPGAGETQYF.

This clonotype was seen more than once but under ten times. The V gene is TRBV5-1, the J gene TRBJ2-3, with TRBD2 matching 14 bases. V shed 2 bases and J 6 bases; nucleotides not matched to a gene: 14. The CDR3 covers 19 residues. Germline assignment: CDR1 SGHRS and CDR2 YFSETQ. The CDR3 region has the DNA TGCGCCAGCAGCTTATCCGGGACTAGCGGGAGTCCTTCTGGGGATACGCAGTATTTT. Translated, it gives CASSLSGTSGSPSGDTQYF. The whole variable domain, filled in from reference TRBV5-1 and TRBJ2-3, reads KAGVTQTPRYLIKTRGQQVTLSCSPISGHRSVSWYQQTPGQGLQFLFEYFSETQRNKGNFPGRFSGRQFSNSRSEMNVSTLELGDSALYLCASSLSGTSGSPSGDTQYFGPGTRLTVL.

The rearrangement uses TRBV20-1 and TRBJ1-2; TRBD1 matches at 8 bases. J lost 4 bases, V lost 3 bases, and 10 bases had no gene match. CDR1 and CDR2 (germline): DFQATT, SNEGSKA (reference sequence). The CDR3 loop spans 15 amino acids. CDR3 nucleotides: TGCAGTGCTAGCATGGGCGGACAGGGAGGCTATGGCTACACCTTC. Protein sequence: CSASMGGQGGYGYTF.

This clonotype was observed a handful of times. The J gene is TRBJ1-2, the V gene TRBV5-4; D might be TRBD1 (6 bases). CDR1 is SGHNT, CDR2 YYREEE, per germline (reference sequence). This CDR3 contains 15 residues. Trimming removed 4 bases from V and 4 bases from J, with 17 bases in between. The CDR3, as DNA: TGTGCCAGCAGCCGGGACACCTTGACGCTCTATGGCTACACCTTC. The encoded protein is CASSRDTLTLYGYTF.

The gene calls are TRBV11-2 and TRBJ1-2, with TRBD1 matching 10 bases. After removal of 6 bases from V and 3 bases from J, the junction contained 4 bases not matched to a gene. This CDR3 has 14 residues. Looked up from germline, CDR1 is SGHAT and CDR2 is FQNNGV. The CDR3 is CASRRQGAHYGYTF. CDR3 DNA: TGTGCCAGCAGGAGACAGGGGGCACACTATGGCTACACCTTC.

In this sample, this clonotype turned up many times. The V and J genes are TRBV20-1 and TRBJ2-3; possibly TRBD1 for D (6 bases). The V gene lost 4 bases and the J gene lost 3 bases, with 14 bases spanning the gap. The germline V gene has CDR1 DFQATT and CDR2 SNEGSKA (reference sequence). There are 14 residues in the CDR3. CDR3 DNA: TGCAGTGCTAAGCGCTCAGGGGTTACAGATACGCAGTATTTT. As protein: CSAKRSGVTDTQYF.

This clonotype has more than one count but fewer than ten. This chain links TRBV7-9 with TRBJ1-6; 8 nucleotides agree with TRBD1. This CDR3 is built from 14 residues. Germline assignment: CDR1 SEHNR and CDR2 FQNEAQ (reference sequence). The J segment lost 9 bases and the V segment lost 2 bases, leaving 3 bases of the junction unmatched. CDR3 amino acids: CASSLQGAGSPLHF. The CDR3 region has the DNA TGTGCCAGCAGCTTACAGGGGGCTGGTTCACCCCTCCACTTT.

For the CDR3, the DNA is TGCAGCGCTGAGCGGCACAACTACAATGAGCAGTTCTTC. Amino acid sequence: CSAERHNYNEQFF. The rearrangement joins TRBV29-1 to TRBJ2-1; D is possibly TRBD2 (5 bases). The germline V and J ends were trimmed by 7 bases and 3 bases, with 13 bases remaining between them. CDR1 is SQVTM, CDR2 ANQGSEA, per germline. The CDR3 extends over 13 amino acids.

A few counts support this clonotype. This chain links TRBV9 with TRBJ2-5; either TRBD1 or TRBD2 may supply D (5 bases each). V lost 4 bases and J 6 bases, leaving 13 bases between the germline ends. CDR3 length: 13 residues. The germline V gene has CDR1 SGDLS and CDR2 YYNGEE. CDR3 residues: CASSPGWGQTQYF. Here the CDR3 DNA reads TGTGCCAGCAGCCCCGGATGGGGACAGACCCAGTACTTC.

The rearrangement links TRBV3-1 to TRBJ1-1; D is possibly TRBD1 (5 bases). Trimming shortened V by 3 bases and J by 4 bases, and 12 bases separated the two germline ends. The CDR3 runs 14 residues. Germline V CDR1 and CDR2: LGHDT, YNNKEL (reference sequence). CDR3 region: CASSQGVGGTEAFF. The CDR3 DNA follows: TGTGCCAGCAGCCAGGGGGTTGGGGGCACTGAAGCTTTCTTT.

This rearrangement joins TRBV4-1 to TRBJ2-5, with a possible D match to TRBD1 (7 bases). V shed 1 base and J shed 7 bases, with 22 bases lying between them. CDR1 MGHRA and CDR2 YSYEKL come from the germline V gene. This CDR3 spans 17 amino acids. Here the CDR3 reads CASSQGGIRGASVTQYF. CDR3 bases: TGCGCCAGCAGCCAAGGGGGGATCAGGGGGGCTTCGGTGACCCAGTACTTC.

The table lists this clonotype with a few counts. The chain employs TRBV7-2 and TRBJ2-1; TRBD2 aligns across 14 bases. The CDR3 contains 18 residues. V was clipped by 1 base and J by 4 bases; unmatched bases: 6. The germline V gene encodes CDR1 SGHTA and CDR2 FQGNSA. Here the CDR3 DNA reads TGTGCCAGCAGCTTAGTGGGACTAGCGGGAGCAGCATACAATGAGCAGTTCTTC. It translates to CASSLVGLAGAAYNEQFF.

The V call is TRBV7-2, the J call TRBJ1-1; possible D gene TRBD1, 5 bases. CDR3 size: 14 residues. The germline CDR1 and CDR2 sequences are SGHTA and FQGNSA. Trimming took off 0 bases at V and 3 bases at J, with 8 bases between the two ends. The CDR3 here is CASSLALGDTEAFF. The CDR3 DNA reads as TGTGCCAGCAGCTTAGCGTTAGGGGACACTGAAGCTTTCTTT.